This TCR beta chain was documented in a study of shared clonotypes between healthy human individuals. Clones were read by immunoSEQ multiplex PCR, and TCRdb kept only the in-frame ones, dropping some. The sample has about 2.4 million clones, 90% to 95% seen once. V was trimmed by 1 base and J by 4 bases, leaving 13 bases between them. Germline lookup yields CDR1 MDHEN and CDR2 SYDVKM. The CDR3 is 15 residues long. The sequence was obtained from a man between 18 and 35 years old in good health. Sequencing was carried out using naive CD4+ T cells sorted from blood. Indicated subset: CD45RA+ positively selected. The chain is built from TRBV28 and TRBJ1-1; TRBD1 might be the D (5 bases). CDR3 sequence: CASSLYTRGSTEAFF. The CDR3 region has the DNA TGTGCCAGCAGTTTATATACTAGGGGCTCCACTGAAGCTTTCTTT.